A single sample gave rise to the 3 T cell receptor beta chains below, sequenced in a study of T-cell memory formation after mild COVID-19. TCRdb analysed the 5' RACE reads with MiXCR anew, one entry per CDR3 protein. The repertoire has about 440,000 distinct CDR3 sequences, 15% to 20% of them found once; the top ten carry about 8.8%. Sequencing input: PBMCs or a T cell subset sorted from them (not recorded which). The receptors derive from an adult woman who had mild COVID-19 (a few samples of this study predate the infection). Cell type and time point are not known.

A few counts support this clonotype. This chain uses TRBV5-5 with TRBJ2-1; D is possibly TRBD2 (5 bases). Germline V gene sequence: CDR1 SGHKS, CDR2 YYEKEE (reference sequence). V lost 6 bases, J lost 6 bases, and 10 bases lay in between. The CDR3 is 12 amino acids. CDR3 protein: CASTLGGNEQFF. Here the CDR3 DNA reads TGTGCCAGCACCTTAGGAGGCAATGAGCAGTTCTTC.

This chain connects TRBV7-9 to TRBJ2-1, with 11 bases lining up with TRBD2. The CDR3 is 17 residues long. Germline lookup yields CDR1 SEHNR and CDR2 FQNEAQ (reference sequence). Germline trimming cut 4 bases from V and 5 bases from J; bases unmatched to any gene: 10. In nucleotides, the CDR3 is TGTGCCAGCAGCTCCCCCCTGACTAGCGGGATCGACAATGAGCAGTTCTTC. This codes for CASSSPLTSGIDNEQFF. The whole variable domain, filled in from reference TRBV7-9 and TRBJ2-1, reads DTGVSQNPRHKITKRGQNVTFRCDPISEHNRLYWYRQTLGQGPEFLTYFQNEAQLEKSRLLSDRFSAERPKGSFSTLEIQRTEQGDSAMYLCASSSPLTSGIDNEQFFGPGTRLTVL.

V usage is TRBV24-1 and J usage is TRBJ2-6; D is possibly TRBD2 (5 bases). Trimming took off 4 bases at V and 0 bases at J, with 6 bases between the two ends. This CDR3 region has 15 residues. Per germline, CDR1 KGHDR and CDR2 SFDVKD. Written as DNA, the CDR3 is TGTGCCACCAGTGAAGGAGGCTCTGGGGCCAACGTCCTGACTTTC. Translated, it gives CATSEGGSGANVLTF.